Below, 10 T cell receptor beta chains from the same sample are listed, as sequenced in a study of T cell changes during pregnancy in multiple sclerosis. TCRdb's copy holds only in-frame clones and misses some; the assay was immunoSEQ multiplex PCR. The repertoire consists of 45,000 to 65,000 clones, with roughly 90% occurring once and the leading ten covering 0.5% to 0.6%. This sample comprised CD4+ T cells from peripheral blood mononuclear cells, obtained after pregnancy. The receptors derive from a female donor with multiple sclerosis, enrolled in a pregnancy study.

This sequence joins TRBV5-1 and TRBJ2-1; 7 bases are shared with TRBD2. Trimming took 5 bases from V and 4 from J; bases not matched to a gene: 9. Germline V CDR1 and CDR2: SGHRS, YFSETQ. This CDR3 has 15 amino acids. Here the CDR3 reads CASRPAGNSYNEQFF. Here the CDR3 DNA reads TGCGCCAGCAGGCCAGCGGGAAATTCTTACAATGAGCAGTTCTTC. The full variable domain, rest sourced from reference TRBV5-1 and TRBJ2-1, is KAGVTQTPRYLIKTRGQQVTLSCSPISGHRSVSWYQQTPGQGLQFLFEYFSETQRNKGNFPGRFSGRQFSNSRSEMNVSTLELGDSALYLCASRPAGNSYNEQFFGPGTRLTVL.

The chain has TRBV5-4 and TRBJ2-1; TRBD2 aligns across 7 bases. The V gene end was trimmed by 4 bases and the J gene end by 8 bases; junction bases not matched to a gene: 3. The CDR3 has 12 amino acids. The germline CDR1 and CDR2 sequences are SGHNT and YYREEE (reference sequence). The DNA for the CDR3 is TGTGCCAGCAGCGCGACTAGCTATGAGCAGTTCTTC. It codes for CASSATSYEQFF. Full variable domain (outside the CDR3, taken from reference TRBV5-4 and TRBJ2-1): ETGVTQSPTHLIKTRGQQVTLRCSSQSGHNTVSWYQQALGQGPQFIFQYYREEENGRGNFPPRFSGLQFPNYSSELNVNALELDDSALYLCASSATSYEQFFGPGTRLTVL.

The rearrangement links TRBV6-5 to TRBJ1-1; no definite D call. The CDR3 extends over 13 amino acids. Germline-derived CDR1 and CDR2 are MNHEY and SVGAGI. The germline V and J ends were trimmed by 6 bases and 1 base, with 9 bases remaining between them. The CDR3 is CASSPGENTEAFF. The CDR3 DNA is TGTGCCAGCAGCCCCGGGGAGAACACTGAAGCTTTCTTT.

The rearrangement joins TRBV27 to TRBJ2-7; 14 nucleotides line up with TRBD2. J gave up 3 bases and V 3 bases, and 10 bases lay outside the gene matches. Germline assignment: CDR1 MNHEY and CDR2 SMNVEV (reference sequence). CDR3 length: 18 residues. The DNA of the CDR3 is TGTGCCAGCAGTTTCCGACCGGGACTAGCGGGAGCGGGCTACGAGCAGTACTTC. Its protein is CASSFRPGLAGAGYEQYF.

This chain joins TRBV5-5 and TRBJ1-5; TRBD1 is a possible D gene (6 bases). Germline values: CDR1 SGHKS, CDR2 YYEKEE (reference sequence). Trimming cost V 2 bases and J 6 bases, with 21 bases left between them. The length of the CDR3 is 17 residues. The CDR3 coding sequence is TGTGCCAGCAGCTTAGACTTATATGGGGGCTTGGGTCAGCCCCAGCATTTT. It codes for CASSLDLYGGLGQPQHF.

The chain links TRBV9 to TRBJ2-1; 11 bases are shared with TRBD2. Germline V CDR1 and CDR2: SGDLS, YYNGEE. This CDR3 is built from 17 residues. The J segment lost 7 bases and the V segment lost 0 bases, leaving 9 bases of the junction unmatched. CDR3: CASSVGLAGGPQNEQFF. Here the CDR3 DNA reads TGTGCCAGCAGCGTAGGGTTAGCGGGAGGGCCTCAGAATGAGCAGTTCTTC.

J is TRBJ1-5 and V is TRBV28; tentative D call: TRBD1 (6 bases). V dropped 7 bases and J dropped 0 bases, with 10 bases sitting between them. The CDR3 totals 14 residues. CDR1 and CDR2 from the germline V gene are MDHEN and SYDVKM. The DNA of the CDR3 is TGTGCCAGCAAAGGGGGTACTAGCAATCAGCCCCAGCATTTT. It is translated as CASKGGTSNQPQHF.

V usage is TRBV15 and J usage is TRBJ1-4; TRBD1 aligns across 7 bases. The CDR3 contains 19 residues. V lost 0 bases, J lost 7 bases, and 17 bases stayed unmatched. From germline, CDR1 is LNHNV and CDR2 YYDKDF (reference sequence). The CDR3 nucleotides read TGTGCCACCAGCAGAGATCGAAGACAGGGTTTTCTTTTAGGTGAAAAACTGTTTTTT. Protein product: CATSRDRRQGFLLGEKLFF.

The CDR3 nucleotides read TGTGCCAGCAGCGTACTAAGTAACACTGAAGCTTTCTTT. Translation: CASSVLSNTEAFF. The J gene is TRBJ1-1, the V gene TRBV9; D is undetermined. The CDR3 contains 13 residues. The V end was cut by 1 base, the J end by 2 bases, with 6 bases between. Germline CDR1 reads SGDLS; CDR2 reads YYNGEE.

This chain joins TRBV7-9 and TRBJ2-7, with D tentatively TRBD2 (6 bases). The V gene lost 5 bases and the J gene lost 2 bases, with 13 bases spanning the gap. This CDR3 has 14 amino acids. Germline assignment: CDR1 SEHNR and CDR2 FQNEAQ (reference sequence). The CDR3, as DNA: TGTGCCAGCAGCCCGGGACTTTTTACCTACGAGCAGTACTTC. This sequence encodes CASSPGLFTYEQYF.